Listed here is a single T cell receptor (beta chain). Its antigen is undetermined. These data belong to a study of T-cell reconstitution after alpha-beta-depleted transplantation in children. V was shortened by 0 bases and J by 6 bases, with 13 bases between the two germline ends. The CDR3 covers 15 residues. Per germline, CDR1 LGHDT and CDR2 YNNKEL (reference sequence). Study-level results: Expanded clones from the graft, numbering several hundred, reportedly supplied alpha-beta T cells about two months after transplant.

Unique molecular identifiers were incorporated during preparation of the TCRbeta library. TCRdb recomputed calls from the PCR reads with MiXCR, one row per CDR3 protein. In the table there are approximately 230,000 distinct CDR3 sequences, more than 20% of which are singletons. This chain uses TRBV3-1 with TRBJ2-3; D is undetermined. The TCR comes from a female patient younger than 10 who had a stem cell transplant for congenital amegakaryocytic thrombocytopenia, so the T cells may come from the graft donor. Source: PBMCs, mostly from graft donor cells, taken 360 days after TCRalphabeta/CD19-depleted stem cell transplant. DNA of the CDR3: TGTGCCAGCAGCCAAGATGCCCAGGCTTTGGATACGCAGTATTTT. Its protein is CASSQDAQALDTQYF.